What follows describes a single T cell receptor beta chain. This entry comes from a study of early T cells in non-severe SARS-CoV-2 infection. V lost 11 bases and J lost 5, with 19 bases in between. Germline assignment: CDR1 SNHLY and CDR2 FYNNEI. The CDR3 is made up of 14 amino acids. A single record per CDR3 protein comes from TCRdb applying MiXCR to the 5' RACE reads. Among approximately 42,000 distinct CDR3 sequences listed, 7% to 7.5% were seen once. The sample taken for sequencing was whole blood. This chain connects TRBV2 to TRBJ2-1; D uncertain. This receptor was identified in an adult who was a healthcare worker with PCR-confirmed SARS-CoV-2 infection or an uninfected control (not recorded which). The CDR3 coding sequence is TGTGCCCTTGGTGGGAACACTGGCGACAATGAGCAGTTCTTC. This sequence encodes CALGGNTGDNEQFF.